This T cell receptor beta chain was retrieved from a study of T cells after posttransplantation cyclophosphamide. The naive gate required viable CD3+CD4+ or CD3+CD8+ cells with CCR7+CD45RA+CD45RO-CD95-CD27+CD28+ phenotype. Notes on this clone: As yet, its antigen is unknown.

Sequencing was performed with immunoSEQ multiplex PCR; in TCRdb, only in-frame clones are kept and a portion is missing. The data show more than 30,000 clones, with around nine tenths seen just once and roughly 0.26% held by the top ten. The junction had 8 bases not matched to a gene; V was cut back by 4 bases and J by 6 bases. CDR1 GTSNPN and CDR2 SVGIG come from the germline V gene (reference sequence). The CDR3 length is 13 residues. Findings and limits, study-wide: Skin or GI-infiltrating T cells shared few TRB sequences with blood.

The clonotype comes from a woman in her sixties or seventies in good health, CMV-negative, and a related stem cell transplant donor. The J gene is TRBJ1-1, the V gene TRBV30; 7 positions match TRBD1. The sample consisted of naive CD4+ T cells sorted from PBMCs. In DNA form, the CDR3 reads TGTGCCTGGACGAAACTCACAGGGGCTGAAGCTTTCTTT. Protein product: CAWTKLTGAEAFF.